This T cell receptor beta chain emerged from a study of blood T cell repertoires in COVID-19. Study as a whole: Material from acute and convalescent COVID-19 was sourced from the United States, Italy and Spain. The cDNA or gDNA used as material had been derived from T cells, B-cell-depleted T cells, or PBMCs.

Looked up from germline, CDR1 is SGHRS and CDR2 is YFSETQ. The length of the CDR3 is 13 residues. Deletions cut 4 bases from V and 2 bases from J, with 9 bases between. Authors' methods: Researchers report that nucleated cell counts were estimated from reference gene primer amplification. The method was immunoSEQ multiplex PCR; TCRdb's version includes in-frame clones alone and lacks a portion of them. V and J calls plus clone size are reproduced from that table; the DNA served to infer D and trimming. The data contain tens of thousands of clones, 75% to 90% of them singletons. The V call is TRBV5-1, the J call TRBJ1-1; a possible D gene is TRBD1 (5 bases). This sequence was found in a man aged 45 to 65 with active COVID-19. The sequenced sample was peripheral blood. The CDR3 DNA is TGCGCCAGCAGCCGGACACTAAACACTGAAGCTTTCTTT. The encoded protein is CASSRTLNTEAFF. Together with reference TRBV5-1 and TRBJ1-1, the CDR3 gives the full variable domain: KAGVTQTPRYLIKTRGQQVTLSCSPISGHRSVSWYQQTPGQGLQFLFEYFSETQRNKGNFPGRFSGRQFSNSRSEMNVSTLELGDSALYLCASSRTLNTEAFFGQGTRLTVV.